A selection of T cell receptor beta chains follows, all from one sample in a study of cytomegalovirus exposure and HLA in healthy donors. TCRdb's copy holds only in-frame clones and misses some; the assay was immunoSEQ multiplex PCR. Counted here are some 170,000 clones, approximately 72% occurring once; the ten biggest clones make up 2% to 3%. Source material: PBMCs. The receptors were gathered from a human donor in good health. Each CDR3 is given with its conserved first and last residue. Each record gives: D gene, V gene, J gene, clone size, CDR3 DNA, CDR3 protein. D genes are given only for firm matches. Clone size appears in some rows only: once, few, many, or a class for an expanded clone.

d_call: .
v_call: TRBV4-1
j_call: TRBJ2-7
clone_size: .
cdr3_nt: TGCGCCAGCAGCCAGAGTCCGGCAGGGACCTACGAGCAGTACTTC
cdr3_aa: CASSQSPAGTYEQYF

d_call: .
v_call: TRBV5-1
j_call: TRBJ1-5
clone_size: few
cdr3_nt: TGCGCCAGCAGCCTGGGTATGAGCAATCAGCCCCAGCATTTT
cdr3_aa: CASSLGMSNQPQHF

d_call: .
v_call: TRBV5-1
j_call: TRBJ2-3
clone_size: .
cdr3_nt: TGCGCCAGCAGCTGGGATCACAGGGCCCAGGCAGATACGCAGTATTTT
cdr3_aa: CASSWDHRAQADTQYF

d_call: .
v_call: TRBV6-6
j_call: TRBJ1-1
clone_size: .
cdr3_nt: TGTGCCAGCAGTTACGGGGGGTTGAACACTGAAGCTTTCTTT
cdr3_aa: CASSYGGLNTEAFF

d_call: .
v_call: TRBV4-2
j_call: TRBJ1-2
clone_size: .
cdr3_nt: TGTGCCAGCAGCCAACAGATACCCTCGGGGAGCTATGGCTACACCTTC
cdr3_aa: CASSQQIPSGSYGYTF

d_call: TRBD1
v_call: TRBV18
j_call: TRBJ2-1
clone_size: .
cdr3_nt: TGTGCCAGCTCACCCCGGGACAGGGGGCTCGTAAACAATGAGCAGTTCTTC
cdr3_aa: CASSPRDRGLVNNEQFF

d_call: .
v_call: TRBV19
j_call: TRBJ2-7
clone_size: .
cdr3_nt: TGTGCCAGTAGTATAGTCGTAGGGGGCTCCTACGAGCAGTACTTC
cdr3_aa: CASSIVVGGSYEQYF

d_call: .
v_call: TRBV11-2
j_call: TRBJ1-1
clone_size: few
cdr3_nt: TGTGCCAGCAGACAGCTGAACACTGAAGCTTTCTTT
cdr3_aa: CASRQLNTEAFF

d_call: TRBD1
v_call: TRBV2
j_call: TRBJ2-5
clone_size: .
cdr3_nt: TGTGCCAGCAGGCAAAGGACAGGGTCGGGAGAGACCCAGTACTTC
cdr3_aa: CASRQRTGSGETQYF

d_call: TRBD1
v_call: TRBV7-3
j_call: TRBJ1-6
clone_size: .
cdr3_nt: TGTGCCAGCAGCCCAAACCTTATGGCGAGGGACAGGGTTGAGTCACCCCTCCACTTT
cdr3_aa: CASSPNLMARDRVESPLHF